These T cell receptor beta chains were read from a single sample in a study of T cell responses to AZD1222 COVID-19 vaccine. The repertoire was sequenced with immunoSEQ multiplex PCR; TCRdb's copy has only in-frame clones and lacks some. The table includes 90,000 to 110,000 clones, about 88% detected once. Sequencing used peripheral blood, obtained 28 days after the second AZD1222 dose. Receptors were obtained from an adult who received the AZD1222 COVID-19 vaccine. CDR3s include the opening cysteine and the closing phenylalanine or tryptophan. The D gene is left open where the match is weak. Size is stated for part of the rows, as once, few or many counts, or as a class when the clone is expanded.

len,j_gene,d_gene,abundance,v_gene,CDR3nt,CDR3aa
15,TRBJ2-1,NA,NA,TRBV7-2,TGTGCCAGCAGCTCTCCGGGCCCCCGATGGGATGAGCAGTTCTTC,CASSSPGPRWDEQFF
15,TRBJ2-1,TRBD1,NA,TRBV6-5,TGTGCCAGCAGAGAGAACAGGGGGCCATACAATGAGCAGTTCTTC,CASRENRGPYNEQFF
16,TRBJ2-3,NA,NA,TRBV5-8,TGTGCCAGCAGCTTGGGTGCTCTTGCAAGCACAGATACGCAGTATTTT,CASSLGALASTDTQYF
15,TRBJ2-7,TRBD2,NA,TRBV7-2,TGTGCCAGCAGCTTAGGGTTAGCGGGAGTGGACGAGCAGTACTTC,CASSLGLAGVDEQYF
17,TRBJ1-1,TRBD1,NA,TRBV5-4,TGTGCCAGCAGCACCCGGGACAGGGGAAACGTGAACACTGAAGCTTTCTTT,CASSTRDRGNVNTEAFF
17,TRBJ2-7,TRBD2,NA,TRBV24-1,TGTGCCACCAGTGATGGAGTTACTAGCGCTACTCCCTACGAGCAGTACTTC,CATSDGVTSATPYEQYF
12,TRBJ2-7,NA,once,TRBV7-2,TGTGCCAGCAGCTTACGGGGATACGAGCAGTACTTC,CASSLRGYEQYF
18,TRBJ1-2,NA,NA,TRBV27,TGTGCCAGCAGTCCTCAGGGAATCAATTTTTTGTTTAACTATGGCTACACCTTC,CASSPQGINFLFNYGYTF
11,TRBJ2-1,NA,NA,TRBV29-1,TGCAGCGTTGCAGGTGGGAATGAGCAGTTCTTC,CSVAGGNEQFF
17,TRBJ1-2,TRBD1,NA,TRBV6-1,TGTGCCAGCAGTGAAGTGGTGGACAGGGGGCAAAACTATGGCTACACCTTC,CASSEVVDRGQNYGYTF
12,TRBJ1-2,NA,NA,TRBV2,TGTGCCAGCAGTGTTGGCCCAGATGGCTACACCTTC,CASSVGPDGYTF
12,TRBJ2-7,NA,NA,TRBV18,TGTGCCAGCTCCCCCGGGAGCAACGAGCAGTACTTC,CASSPGSNEQYF
14,TRBJ2-7,NA,NA,TRBV27,TGTGCCAGCAGTTTAGTGGGACCCTCCTACGAGCAGTACTTC,CASSLVGPSYEQYF
12,TRBJ2-7,NA,once,TRBV27,TGTGCCAGCCGCCGCGCAGGGTACGAGCAGTACTTC,CASRRAGYEQYF
13,TRBJ1-2,NA,few,TRBV5-4,TGTGCCAGCAGCTTGAGGGGGGGTCTCAGCTACACCTTC,CASSLRGGLSYTF
11,TRBJ2-7,NA,NA,TRBV20-1,TGCAGTGCTTCAGACGGGTATGGGTGGTTATTC,CSASDGYGWLF
13,TRBJ2-5,NA,NA,TRBV19,TGTGCCAGTAGTATGCGGGTGCGGGAGACCCAGTACTTC,CASSMRVRETQYF
13,TRBJ1-5,NA,NA,TRBV15,TGTGCCACCAGCAGATATAGCAATCAGCCCCAGCATTTT,CATSRYSNQPQHF
13,TRBJ1-2,NA,NA,TRBV18,TGTGCCAGCTCACCAGCGGGGAACTATGGCTACACCTTC,CASSPAGNYGYTF
17,TRBJ2-3,NA,few,TRBV6-2/TRBV6-3,TGTGCCAGCAGCCCCCCTTTGGGGCGGGGTATGCCAGATACGCAGTATTTT,CASSPPLGRGMPDTQYF
15,TRBJ2-7,NA,NA,TRBV2,TGTGCCAGCAGTGGGGACCGCATGGCTTCCTACGAGCAGTACTTC,CASSGDRMASYEQYF
16,TRBJ1-2,NA,NA,TRBV19,TGTGCCAGTAGTACCCCCAAGGGGCGCCCGGACTATGGCTACACCTTC,CASSTPKGRPDYGYTF
15,TRBJ1-5,TRBD1,NA,TRBV6-6,TGTGCCAGCAGTCGACGGGACAGTAGCAATCAGCCCCAGCATTTT,CASSRRDSSNQPQHF
15,TRBJ2-7,TRBD1,once,TRBV3-1/TRBV3-2,TGTGCCAGCAGCCAACCCGGGACAGGGACCTACGAGCAGTACTTC,CASSQPGTGTYEQYF
13,TRBJ2-7,TRBD2,NA,TRBV10-3,TGTGCCACTAGACTAGCGGGAGGGTACGAGCAGTACTTC,CATRLAGGYEQYF
14,TRBJ1-4,NA,NA,TRBV6-5,TGTGCCAGCAGTCGAGGCGCAACTAATGAAAAACTGTTTTTT,CASSRGATNEKLFF
12,TRBJ1-1,NA,NA,TRBV28,TGTGCCAGCAGTTCCCGTAGCACTGAAGCTTTCTTT,CASSSRSTEAFF
14,TRBJ1-1,NA,once,TRBV7-2,TGTGCCAGCAGTCTTACTCGGCTTAACACTGAAGCTTTCTTT,CASSLTRLNTEAFF
16,TRBJ2-7,TRBD2,NA,TRBV11-2,TGTGCCAGCAGCTTGGCTTCCCCGGGGACTAGCGGGACCCTTCACTTC,CASSLASPGTSGTLHF
15,TRBJ2-5,NA,once,TRBV5-4,TGTGCCAGCAGCTTGGCATTGGGGGGCCAAGAGACCCAGTACTTC,CASSLALGGQETQYF